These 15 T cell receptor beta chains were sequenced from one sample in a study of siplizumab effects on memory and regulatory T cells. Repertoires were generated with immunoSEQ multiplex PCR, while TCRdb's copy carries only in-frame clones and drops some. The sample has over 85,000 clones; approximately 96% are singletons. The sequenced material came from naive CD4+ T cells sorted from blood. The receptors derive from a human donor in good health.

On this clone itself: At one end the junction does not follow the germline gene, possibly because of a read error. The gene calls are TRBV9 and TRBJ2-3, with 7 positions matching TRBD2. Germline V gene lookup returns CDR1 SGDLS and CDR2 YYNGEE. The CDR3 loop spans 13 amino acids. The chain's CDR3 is CASSPGTTVTQYF. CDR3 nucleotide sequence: TGTGCCAGCAGCCCCGGGACTACAGTTACGCAGTATTTT.

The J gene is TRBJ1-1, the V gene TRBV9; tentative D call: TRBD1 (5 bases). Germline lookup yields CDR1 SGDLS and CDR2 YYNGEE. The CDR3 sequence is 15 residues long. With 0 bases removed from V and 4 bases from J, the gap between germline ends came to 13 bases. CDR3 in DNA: TGTGCCAGCAGCGTAGAAGGGGCATTGGTCACTGAAGCTTTCTTT. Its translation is CASSVEGALVTEAFF. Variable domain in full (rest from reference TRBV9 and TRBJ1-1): DSGVTQTPKHLITATGQRVTLRCSPRSGDLSVYWYQQSLDQGLQFLIQYYNGEERAKGNILERFSAQQFPDLHSELNLSSLELGDSALYFCASSVEGALVTEAFFGQGTRLTVV.

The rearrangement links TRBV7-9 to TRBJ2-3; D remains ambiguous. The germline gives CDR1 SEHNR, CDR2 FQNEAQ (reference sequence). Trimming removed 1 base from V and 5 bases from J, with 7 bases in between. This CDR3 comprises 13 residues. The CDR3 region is CASSLVARDTQYF. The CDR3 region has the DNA TGTGCCAGCAGCTTAGTGGCCAGAGATACGCAGTATTTT. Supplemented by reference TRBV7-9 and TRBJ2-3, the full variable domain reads DTGVSQNPRHKITKRGQNVTFRCDPISEHNRLYWYRQTLGQGPEFLTYFQNEAQLEKSRLLSDRFSAERPKGSFSTLEIQRTEQGDSAMYLCASSLVARDTQYFGPGTRLTVL.

The CDR3 DNA follows: TGCAGCGTTCGAACAGGGGACTATGGCTACACCTTC. Its translation: CSVRTGDYGYTF. This chain uses TRBV29-1 with TRBJ1-2; 7 bases align to TRBD1. Trimming removed 5 bases from V and 3 bases from J; junction bases left unmatched: 3. The CDR3 length is 12 residues. CDR1 SQVTM and CDR2 ANQGSEA come from the germline V gene.

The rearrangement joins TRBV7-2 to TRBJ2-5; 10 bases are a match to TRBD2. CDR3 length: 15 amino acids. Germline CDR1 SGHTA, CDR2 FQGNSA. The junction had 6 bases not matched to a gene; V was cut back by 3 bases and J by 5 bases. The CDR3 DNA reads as TGTGCCAGCAGCTTCTCGGGACTAGCGTTGGAGACCCAGTACTTC. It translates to CASSFSGLALETQYF.

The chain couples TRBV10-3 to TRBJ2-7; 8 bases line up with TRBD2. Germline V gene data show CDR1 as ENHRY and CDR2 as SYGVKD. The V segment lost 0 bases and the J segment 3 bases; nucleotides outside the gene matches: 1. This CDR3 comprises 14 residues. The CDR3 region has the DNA TGTGCCATCAGTGAGTCGAGCGGGGGCTACGAGCAGTACTTC. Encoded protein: CAISESSGGYEQYF.

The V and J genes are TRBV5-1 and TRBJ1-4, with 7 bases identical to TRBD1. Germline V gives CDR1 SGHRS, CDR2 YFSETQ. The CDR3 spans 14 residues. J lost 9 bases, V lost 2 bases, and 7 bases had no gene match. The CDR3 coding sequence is TGCGCCAGCAGCTTACAGGGGATGGGCAAAAAACTGTTTTTT. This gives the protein CASSLQGMGKKLFF.

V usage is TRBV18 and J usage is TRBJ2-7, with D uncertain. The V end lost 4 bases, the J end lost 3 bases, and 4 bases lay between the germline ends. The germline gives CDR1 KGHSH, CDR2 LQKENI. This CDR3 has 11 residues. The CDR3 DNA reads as TGTGCCAGCTCACTCAACTACGAGCAGTACTTC. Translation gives CASSLNYEQYF.

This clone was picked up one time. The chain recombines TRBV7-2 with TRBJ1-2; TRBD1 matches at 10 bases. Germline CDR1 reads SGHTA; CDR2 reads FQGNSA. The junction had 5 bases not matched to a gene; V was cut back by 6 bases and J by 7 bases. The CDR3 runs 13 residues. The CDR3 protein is CASRPGQGVGYTF. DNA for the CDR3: TGTGCCAGCAGACCAGGACAGGGGGTTGGCTACACCTTC.

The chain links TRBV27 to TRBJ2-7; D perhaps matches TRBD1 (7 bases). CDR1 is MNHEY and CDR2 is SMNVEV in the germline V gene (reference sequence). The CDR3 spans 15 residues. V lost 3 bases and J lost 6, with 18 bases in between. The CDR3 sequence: CASSLRDRTTGEQYF. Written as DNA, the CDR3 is TGTGCCAGCAGTTTGCGGGACAGAACCACCGGCGAGCAGTACTTC.

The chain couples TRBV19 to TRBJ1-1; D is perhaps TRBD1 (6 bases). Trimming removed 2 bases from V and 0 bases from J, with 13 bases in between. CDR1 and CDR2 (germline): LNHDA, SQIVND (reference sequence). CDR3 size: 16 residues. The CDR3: CASSIRGQGMNTEAFF. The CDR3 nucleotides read TGTGCCAGTAGTATACGGGGGCAGGGAATGAACACTGAAGCTTTCTTT.

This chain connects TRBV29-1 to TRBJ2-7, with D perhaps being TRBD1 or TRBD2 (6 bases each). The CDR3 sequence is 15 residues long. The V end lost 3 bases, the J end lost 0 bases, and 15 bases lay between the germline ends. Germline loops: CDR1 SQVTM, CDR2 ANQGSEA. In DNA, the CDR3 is TGCAGCGTTGAGACCGGGGGCCGAAGCTCCTACGAGCAGTACTTC. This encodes CSVETGGRSSYEQYF.

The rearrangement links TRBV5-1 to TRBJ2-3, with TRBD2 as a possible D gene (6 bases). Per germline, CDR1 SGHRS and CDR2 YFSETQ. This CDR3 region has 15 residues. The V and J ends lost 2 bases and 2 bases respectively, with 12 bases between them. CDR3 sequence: CASSLYAGTTDTQYF. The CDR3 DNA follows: TGCGCCAGCAGCTTATATGCGGGGACCACAGATACGCAGTATTTT.

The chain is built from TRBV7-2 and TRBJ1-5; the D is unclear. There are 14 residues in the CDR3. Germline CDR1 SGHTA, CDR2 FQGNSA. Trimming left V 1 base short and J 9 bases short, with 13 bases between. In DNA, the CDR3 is TGTGCCAGCAGCTTAGGTCATGAGGTTCGGCCCCAGCATTTT. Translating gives CASSLGHEVRPQHF.

The CDR3 region is CASTALGVPGELFF. The CDR3 nucleotides are TGTGCCAGTACGGCATTGGGGGTGCCCGGGGAGCTGTTTTTT. The genes are TRBV19 and TRBJ2-2, with D tentatively TRBD1 or TRBD2 (5 bases each). V lost 7 bases and J 6 bases, leaving 15 bases between the germline ends. The germline gives CDR1 LNHDA, CDR2 SQIVND (reference sequence). This CDR3 region has 14 residues.